These T cell receptor beta chains were read from a single sample in a study of cytomegalovirus exposure and HLA in healthy donors. This table comes from immunoSEQ multiplex PCR, and its TCRdb copy is limited to in-frame clones, with some not included. The data show fewer than 150,000 clones, over 60% seen once. The specimen was PBMCs. The receptors were sampled from a woman in her 40s in good health and CMV-seropositive. Both conserved end residues are part of each CDR3. Fields, in order: clone size, J gene, CDR3 length, D gene, V gene, CDR3 DNA, CDR3 protein. D genes are given only for firm matches. The listing skips clone size in some rows; elsewhere it reads once, few, many or a size class.

>-|TRBJ1-1|15|TRBD1|TRBV14
TGTGCCAGCAGCCGACGGGACAGGGTGGTTTCTGAAGCTTTCTTT
CASSRRDRVVSEAFF
>few|TRBJ1-2|15|TRBD1|TRBV7-9
TGTGCCAGCAACATAGACAGGGGGTGGTCGGATGGCTACACCTTC
CASNIDRGWSDGYTF
>-|TRBJ2-7|14|TRBD1|TRBV7-6
TGTGCCAGCAGCCGGACAGGGGGATCCTACGAGCAGTACTTC
CASSRTGGSYEQYF
>-|TRBJ1-6|18|-|TRBV5-6
TGTGCCAGCAGCTCCTCCCGGTCGGGGTCCCCTGGGAGTTCACCCCTCCACTTT
CASSSSRSGSPGSSPLHF
>-|TRBJ1-1|15|-|TRBV5-1
TGCGCCAGCAGCCAAAGACAGGCCATAGGGACTGAAGCTTTCTTT
CASSQRQAIGTEAFF
>-|TRBJ1-5|15|TRBD1|TRBV18
TGTGCCAGCTCAGCGGGACAGGGGGACAATCAGCCCCAGCATTTT
CASSAGQGDNQPQHF
>-|TRBJ1-2|14|-|TRBV25-1
TGTGCCAGCAGTGAAAATTACAGATACTATGGCTACACCTTC
CASSENYRYYGYTF
>few|TRBJ1-1|22|-|TRBV12-5
TGTGCTAGTGGTTTGGCCCCGATAGCTCCAGGGGTCCATCGGTTTATGAACACTGAAGCTTTCTTT
CASGLAPIAPGVHRFMNTEAFF
>-|TRBJ1-4|13|-|TRBV2
TGTGCCAGCCAATGGCAGACTAATGAAAAACTGTTTTTT
CASQWQTNEKLFF
>once|TRBJ2-7|13|TRBD2|TRBV19
TGTGCCAGTGCTGGACTAGCCGCCAACGAGCAGTACTTC
CASAGLAANEQYF
>-|TRBJ2-1|13|TRBD2|TRBV10-3
TGTGCCATCGGGGAGGGCTCTTACAATGAGCAGTTCTTC
CAIGEGSYNEQFF
>-|TRBJ1-4|14|-|TRBV10-3
TGTGCCATCAGCGGGTCGGACAGAAGTGAAAAACTGTTTTTT
CAISGSDRSEKLFF
>few|TRBJ1-5|14|-|TRBV19
TGTGCCAGTAAGTCCAGGGCGGTGAGTCAGCCCCAGCATTTT
CASKSRAVSQPQHF
>-|TRBJ1-6|13|-|TRBV6-4
TGTGCCAGCAGTGAGGAGCCGGATAGCGAACTCCACTTT
CASSEEPDSELHF
>-|TRBJ2-1|13|-|TRBV7-2
TGTGCCAGCAGCTTACAGGGTAACAATGAGCAGTTCTTC
CASSLQGNNEQFF
>-|TRBJ1-5|15|TRBD1|TRBV2
TGTGCCAGCAGCTACTTGGACAGGGCCAATCAGCCCCAGCATTTT
CASSYLDRANQPQHF
>once|TRBJ2-1|17|TRBD2|TRBV11-3
TGTGCCAGCAGCTCACATGTAGCGGGGGGGCCGGTTAATGAGCAGTTCTTC
CASSSHVAGGPVNEQFF
>few|TRBJ1-1|14|-|TRBV4-3
TGCGCCAGCAGCCAAGACAAATATAGCACTGAAGCTTTCTTT
CASSQDKYSTEAFF
>-|TRBJ2-5|12|-|TRBV7-6
TGTGCCAGCAGCTCCCGGGGGGAGACCCAGTACTTC
CASSSRGETQYF
>few|TRBJ1-5|13|-|TRBV7-9
TGTGCCAGCAGCTTAGATACGGATCAGCCCCAGCATTTT
CASSLDTDQPQHF
>-|TRBJ2-1|16|-|TRBV6-5
TGTGCCAGCAGTTTTGACAGGCCCAGCTCCTACAATGAGCAGTTCTTC
CASSFDRPSSYNEQFF
>-|TRBJ1-4|16|TRBD1|TRBV5-4
TGTGCCAGCAGCGAGGGGGCGGCAGGGGTGGGTGAAAAACTGTTTTTT
CASSEGAAGVGEKLFF
>-|TRBJ2-7|12|-|TRBV5-4
TGTGCCAGCAGCTTGATCCAGGACGAGCAGTACTTC
CASSLIQDEQYF
>few|TRBJ1-4|14|TRBD1|TRBV2
TGTGCCAGCAGTCTTCAGGGGGGCAATGAAAAACTGTTTTTT
CASSLQGGNEKLFF
>-|TRBJ2-5|14|TRBD1|TRBV29-1
TGCAGCGCCAACCCCGGACAGGGCAAAGAGACCCAGTACTTC
CSANPGQGKETQYF
>-|TRBJ1-5|16|-|TRBV10-3
TGTGCCATCAGTGAGATGGGCAGGCTGAGCAATCAGCCCCAGCATTTT
CAISEMGRLSNQPQHF
>-|TRBJ2-3|17|TRBD2|TRBV4-1
TGCGCCAGCAGCCAAGGGGGAGGGGCTATAAGCACAGATACGCAGTATTTT
CASSQGGGAISTDTQYF
>few|TRBJ1-1|14|-|TRBV7-8
TGTGCCAGCAGCTTAAGGCCTTTGGGAGCTGAAGCTTTCTTT
CASSLRPLGAEAFF
>-|TRBJ1-2|11|-|TRBV20-1
TGCAGTGCTACTGAGAACTATGGCTACACCTTC
CSATENYGYTF
>-|TRBJ1-2|16|-|TRBV9
TGTGCCAGCAGCCCAGGGGACGGACTCACAACATATGGCTACACCTTC
CASSPGDGLTTYGYTF
>-|TRBJ2-7|12|-|TRBV18
TGTGCCAGCTCACAACAGGGTTACGAGCAGTACTTC
CASSQQGYEQYF
>-|TRBJ2-7|15|TRBD1|TRBV5-1
TGCGCCAGCAGCGTGAAGGGACAGGGAGCTGACGAGCAGTACTTC
CASSVKGQGADEQYF
>-|TRBJ2-3|13|-|TRBV9
TGTGCCAGCAGCGTAAGACTTGCAGATACGCAGTATTTT
CASSVRLADTQYF
>-|TRBJ1-1|12|-|TRBV27
TGTGCCAGCGGAGATGCAGGGATTCGAGCTTTCTTT
CASGDAGIRAFF
>-|TRBJ1-1|15|-|TRBV6-5
TGTGCCAGCAGTTACTCGCGGGGTTGGGGCACTGAAGCTTTCTTT
CASSYSRGWGTEAFF
>once|TRBJ2-1|15|-|TRBV10-2
TGCGCCAGCAGTGAGTCGGGGGGGGCCGGGACTGAGCAGTTCTTC
CASSESGGAGTEQFF
>-|TRBJ1-4|14|-|TRBV18
TGTGCCAGCTCACCATTACCAACGGATGAAAAACTGTTTTTT
CASSPLPTDEKLFF
>few|TRBJ1-3|12|-|TRBV10-2
TGCGCCAGCGAGGGCCATGGAAACACCATATATTTT
CASEGHGNTIYF
>-|TRBJ2-7|16|-|TRBV18
TGTGCCAGCTCACCAAACAGCCCGGCCGCTCAGGTCGAGCAGTACTTC
CASSPNSPAAQVEQYF
>-|TRBJ2-7|14|-|TRBV9
TGTGCCAGCAGCGTAAGGTCAGGGGCTTACGAGCAGTACTTC
CASSVRSGAYEQYF
>-|TRBJ1-1|14|-|TRBV5-4
TGTGCCAGCAGCTTGGTGGGCGGGAGGACTGAAGCTTTCTTT
CASSLVGGRTEAFF